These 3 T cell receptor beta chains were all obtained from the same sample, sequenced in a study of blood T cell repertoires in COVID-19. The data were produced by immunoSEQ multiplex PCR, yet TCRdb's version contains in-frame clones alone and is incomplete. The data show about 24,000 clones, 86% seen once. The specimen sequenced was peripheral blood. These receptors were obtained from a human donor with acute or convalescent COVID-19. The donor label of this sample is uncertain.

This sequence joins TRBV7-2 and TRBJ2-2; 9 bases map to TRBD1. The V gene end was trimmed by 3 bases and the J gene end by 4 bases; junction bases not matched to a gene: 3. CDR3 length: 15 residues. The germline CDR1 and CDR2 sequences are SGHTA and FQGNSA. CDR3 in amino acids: CASSFGTGLTGELFF. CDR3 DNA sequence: TGTGCCAGCAGCTTCGGGACAGGGCTCACCGGGGAGCTGTTTTTT. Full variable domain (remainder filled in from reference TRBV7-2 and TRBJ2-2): GAGVSQSPSNKVTEKGKDVELRCDPISGHTALYWYRQSLGQGLEFLIYFQGNSAPDKSGLPSDRFSAERTGGSVSTLTIQRTQQEDSAVYLCASSFGTGLTGELFFGEGSRLTVL.

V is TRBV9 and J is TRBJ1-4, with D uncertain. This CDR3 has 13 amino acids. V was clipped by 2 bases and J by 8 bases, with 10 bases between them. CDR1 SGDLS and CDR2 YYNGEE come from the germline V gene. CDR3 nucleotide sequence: TGTGCCAGCAGCGTCGGCCCCGGGGAAAAACTGTTTTTT. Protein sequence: CASSVGPGEKLFF.

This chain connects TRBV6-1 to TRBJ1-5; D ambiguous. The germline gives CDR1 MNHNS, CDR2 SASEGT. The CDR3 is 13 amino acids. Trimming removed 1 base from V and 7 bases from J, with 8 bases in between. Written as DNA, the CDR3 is TGTGCCAGCAGTGAAGGGTTTGGCCAGCCCCAGCATTTT. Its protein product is CASSEGFGQPQHF.